This T cell receptor beta chain derives from a study of T cell responses to AZD1222 COVID-19 vaccine (dated by TCRdb to the early 2020s). Context from the whole study: AZD1222 recipients with second doses at about 4 weeks or about 12 weeks were pooled, because spike-specific TCR depth and breadth did not differ between schedules. Trial participants were enrolled by age into subgroups of 18-55, 56-69 and 70-plus years, and around 150, 29 and 61 TCR-sequenced participants, respectively, were included in these subgroups. A total of over 230 trial participants underwent TCR sequencing, of whom 200 to 220 had received two doses of AZD1222 and some 26 had received two doses of the MenACWY control vaccine.

Overall results and qualifications from the work: Reportedly, almost half of the unique spike-specific TCRs recognized epitopes lying outside the regions that are mutated in the B.1.351 and B.1.1.7 variants. Because no day 14 peak-response samples were available, repertoires were characterized only after the peak T cell response. CD4 TCRs associated with the vaccine covered the entire spike protein, and the dominant responses were in regions 160-218 and 743-854. Spike-specific TCR breadth and depth rose significantly after two AZD1222 doses compared with day 0 and with MenACWY recipients. The 56-69-year group was small, and its depth increase did not reach significance, likely because of low power. Most participants were white British and females outnumbered males, and the authors suggested that clonal diversity may have been underestimated. Only six or seven AZD1222 recipients were SARS-CoV-2 seropositive at baseline, limiting conclusions about previously exposed vaccinees.

As regards this clone: This clone's antigen is unknown. No base-level quality is on record; no much larger clone is a single base apart.

The time point label for this specimen denotes: baseline before first vaccination. The vaccinee samples were drawn from two UK trials, COV001 and COV002, one of which was a single-blind randomized controlled phase 2/3 trial testing AZD1222 (ChAdOx1 nCoV-19) in healthy adults. For TCRbeta chain sequencing, PBMC samples from trial participants were taken at day 0 and at day 28 after the second dose. The CDR3 regions of human TCRbeta chains were analyzed by immunosequencing. Per the source publication's procedure: TCRs in the repertoires were compared against a reference library of SARS-CoV-2-specific TCRs that had been generated with the MIRA antigen-specificity platform. Breadth meant the fraction of unique TCRs that were SARS-CoV-2-associated, whereas depth meant the fraction of total T cells that were SARS-CoV-2-associated. Each spike-specific TCR was assigned to its reactive spike region and to a CD4 or CD8 class using the MIRA data. Log10-transformed breadth and depth values were compared by one-way ANOVA with Sidak's multiple comparisons tests. Not all clones reach the TCRdb copy of this immuneACCESS table, which keeps in-frame sequences only. Checked studies attribute under half of the gap to unresolved V genes and leave the rest unexplained. Clone size and the V and J calls come from that table; the DNA yielded D and trimming. Within this sample are tens of thousands of clones, with roughly 90% of them counted one time only. The ten largest clones represent approximately 3% of the sample.

Reading the germline V gene (reference sequence) gives CDR1 LGHDT and CDR2 YNNKEL. At the junction V is shortened by 4 bases and J by 5 bases, with 14 bases in between. Including cysteine and phenylalanine, the CDR3 has 15 amino acids. Solely the CDR3 DNA is kept, with 45 bases framed from the first base. Rearrangement joined TRBV3-1 (or the pseudogene TRBV3-2) to TRBJ1-4, and the D gene may be TRBD1, 5 bases matching. The material was peripheral blood, obtained on day 0 of AZD1222 vaccination. This receptor was identified in an adult in good health. Here the CDR3 is given as CASSPLGGENEKLFF. The base sequence is TGTGCCAGCAGCCCTCTCGGAGGGGAGAATGAAAAACTGTTTTTT.